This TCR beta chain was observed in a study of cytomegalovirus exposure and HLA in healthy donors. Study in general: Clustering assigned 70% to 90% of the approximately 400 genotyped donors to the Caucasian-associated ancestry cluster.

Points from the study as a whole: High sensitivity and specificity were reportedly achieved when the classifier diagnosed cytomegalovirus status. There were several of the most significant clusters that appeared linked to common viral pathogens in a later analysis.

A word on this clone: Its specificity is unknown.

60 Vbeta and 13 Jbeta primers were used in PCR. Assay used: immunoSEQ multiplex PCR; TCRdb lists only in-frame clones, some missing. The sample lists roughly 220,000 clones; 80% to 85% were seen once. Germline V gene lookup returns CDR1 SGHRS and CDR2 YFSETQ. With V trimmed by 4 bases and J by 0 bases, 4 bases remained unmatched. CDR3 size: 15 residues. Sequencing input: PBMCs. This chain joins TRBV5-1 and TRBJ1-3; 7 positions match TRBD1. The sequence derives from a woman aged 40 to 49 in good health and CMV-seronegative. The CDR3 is CASSLGQLSGNTIYF. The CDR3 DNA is TGCGCCAGCAGCCTGGGACAGCTCTCTGGAAACACCATATATTTT.